One and the same sample provided the 22 T cell receptor beta chains below, sequenced in a study of technical replicates of blood from a handful of donors. Data came from immunoSEQ multiplex PCR; TCRdb stores just in-frame clones and leaves some out. The sample lists about 74,000 clones, over 90% seen once, with 0.25% to 0.3% in the top ten. The sequencing input was T cells isolated from PBMCs. The receptor set was obtained from a human donor in good health.

This clone was seen once. The chain employs TRBV25-1 and TRBJ2-1; 12 bases align to TRBD2. Germline V gene data show CDR1 as MGHDK and CDR2 as SYGVNS. This CDR3 is built from 16 residues. J was trimmed by 5 bases and V by 1 base; bases with no gene match: 3. The DNA of the CDR3 is TGTGCCAGCAGTGAATTAGGACTAGCGGGGAACAATGAGCAGTTCTTC. This sequence encodes CASSELGLAGNNEQFF.

The V gene is TRBV6-1, the J gene TRBJ1-6; 9 nucleotides match TRBD1. This CDR3 is 15 amino acids long. Germline loops: CDR1 MNHNS, CDR2 SASEGT. V lost 3 bases and J lost 7; bases outside the gene matches: 4. The CDR3 sequence: CASSELDRGNSPLHF. The CDR3 DNA reads as TGTGCCAGCAGTGAGCTTGACAGGGGGAATTCACCCCTCCACTTT.

The chain is built from TRBV13 and TRBJ2-7, with 9 bases lining up with TRBD2. Trimming at V came to 5 bases and at J to 2 bases, leaving 10 bases not matched to a gene. CDR1 is PRHDT, CDR2 FYEKMQ, per germline (reference sequence). The CDR3 loop spans 16 amino acids. CDR3 coding DNA: TGTGCCAGCAGCCCCTCGGAGCGGGGGGCAACCTACGAGCAGTACTTC. Its protein is CASSPSERGATYEQYF. The whole variable domain, remainder taken from reference TRBV13 and TRBJ2-7, is AAGVIQSPRHLIKEKRETATLKCYPIPRHDTVYWYQQGPGQDPQFLISFYEKMQSDKGSIPDRFSAQQFSDYHSELNMSSLELGDSALYFCASSPSERGATYEQYFGPGTRLTVT.

The chain uses TRBV7-9 and TRBJ2-2; 11 positions match TRBD2. CDR1 and CDR2 from the germline V gene are SEHNR and FQNEAQ (reference sequence). V was pared by 3 bases and J by 0 bases, with 6 bases of the junction left unmatched. CDR3 size: 18 residues. CDR3 in DNA: TGTGCCAGCAGCTTGAGTCCGGGACTAGCGGCGAACACCGGGGAGCTGTTTTTT. Translating it yields CASSLSPGLAANTGELFF. The full variable domain, in which reference TRBV7-9 and TRBJ2-2 provide the parts outside the CDR3, is DTGVSQNPRHKITKRGQNVTFRCDPISEHNRLYWYRQTLGQGPEFLTYFQNEAQLEKSRLLSDRFSAERPKGSFSTLEIQRTEQGDSAMYLCASSLSPGLAANTGELFFGEGSRLTVL.

The rearrangement uses TRBV28 and TRBJ1-2; the D gene is possibly TRBD1 (6 bases). The V end lost 5 bases, the J end lost 4 bases, and 8 bases lay between the germline ends. The CDR3 totals 12 residues. CDR1 is MDHEN and CDR2 is SYDVKM in the germline V gene. The CDR3, as DNA: TGTGCCAGCAGTGTCAGGGGCTATGGCTACACCTTC. Its protein product is CASSVRGYGYTF.

The J gene is TRBJ1-2, the V gene TRBV7-2; perhaps TRBD1 as D (5 bases). The CDR3 runs to 13 residues. The germline CDR1 and CDR2 sequences are SGHTA and FQGNSA. V was pared by 4 bases and J by 4 bases, with 10 bases between. Here the CDR3 reads CASSSTALYGYTF. The CDR3, as DNA: TGTGCCAGCAGCTCGACAGCACTCTATGGCTACACCTTC. The whole variable domain, remainder taken from reference TRBV7-2 and TRBJ1-2, is GAGVSQSPSNKVTEKGKDVELRCDPISGHTALYWYRQSLGQGLEFLIYFQGNSAPDKSGLPSDRFSAERTGGSVSTLTIQRTQQEDSAVYLCASSSTALYGYTFGSGTRLTVV.

The rearrangement links TRBV4-1 to TRBJ2-7, with 14 bases fitting TRBD2. Germline CDR1 reads MGHRA; CDR2 reads YSYEKL. The V gene end was trimmed by 3 bases and the J gene end by 4 bases; junction bases not matched to a gene: 2. The CDR3 loop spans 15 amino acids. The CDR3 loop reads CASSHGTSGGYEQYF. As DNA, the CDR3 is TGCGCCAGCAGCCACGGGACTAGCGGGGGATACGAGCAGTACTTC.

The chain combines TRBV19 with TRBJ2-7; a weak D match, TRBD1 (6 bases). CDR1 and CDR2 (germline): LNHDA, SQIVND (reference sequence). The CDR3 runs 15 residues. Trimming took 3 bases from V and 3 from J, leaving 15 bases between them. CDR3 sequence: CASSIGQGIYYEQYF. CDR3 bases: TGTGCCAGTAGTATCGGGCAGGGGATCTACTACGAGCAGTACTTC.

The chain carries TRBV19 and TRBJ2-5; 7 nucleotides align to TRBD2. This CDR3 comprises 15 residues. Germline lookup yields CDR1 LNHDA and CDR2 SQIVND (reference sequence). The ends lost 6 bases at V and 4 bases at J; junction bases unmatched: 11. The CDR3 nucleotides read TGTGCCAGTAGGGAGGTAGCGGGCCCCAGAGAGACCCAGTACTTC. The encoded protein is CASREVAGPRETQYF.

The chain links TRBV9 to TRBJ2-7; the match to TRBD2 covers 9 bases. The CDR3 has 15 residues. The germline V gene has CDR1 SGDLS and CDR2 YYNGEE. V lost 3 bases and J lost 2; bases outside the gene matches: 6. The CDR3, as DNA: TGTGCCAGCAGCGAGAGCGGGGGGCGGGCCTACGAGCAGTACTTC. Amino acid sequence: CASSESGGRAYEQYF.

The chain joins TRBV7-2 to TRBJ1-2; 7 nucleotides agree with TRBD1. Trimming cost V 5 bases and J 7 bases; bases outside gene matches: 10. CDR3 size: 14 residues. Germline V CDR1 and CDR2: SGHTA, FQGNSA. The CDR3 DNA reads TGTGCCAGCAGCCCTAGCCCCGACAGGGCTGGCTACACCTTC. Translated: CASSPSPDRAGYTF.

This clone came up once. The rearrangement joins TRBV11-2 to TRBJ2-7; the match to TRBD2 covers 11 bases. V shed 5 bases, J shed 1 base, and the junction held 16 bases outside the gene matches. The germline gives CDR1 SGHAT, CDR2 FQNNGV. The CDR3 is 19 amino acids. CDR3 in DNA: TGTGCCAGCAGCGTCCAGGGGGCAGGTCTAGCGGGAGGTTCCTACGAGCAGTACTTC. Protein: CASSVQGAGLAGGSYEQYF.

The chain couples TRBV7-6 to TRBJ2-7, with TRBD2 matching over 9 bases. CDR1 is SGHVS and CDR2 is FNYEAQ in the germline V gene. The CDR3 has 16 residues. V was clipped by 5 bases and J by 0 bases; unmatched bases: 8. CDR3: CASSQPYSGSSYEQYF. CDR3 sequence (DNA): TGTGCCAGCAGCCAACCCTATAGCGGGAGCTCCTACGAGCAGTACTTC. The entire variable domain, with the rest obtained from reference TRBV7-6 and TRBJ2-7, is as follows: GAGVSQSPRYKVTKRGQDVALRCDPISGHVSLYWYRQALGQGPEFLTYFNYEAQQDKSGLPNDRFSAERPEGSISTLTIQRTEQRDSAMYRCASSQPYSGSSYEQYFGPGTRLTVT.

CDR3 nucleotides: TGTGCCAGTAGTATTTACGGGATGGCCACTGAAGCTTTCTTT. It yields the protein CASSIYGMATEAFF. V usage is TRBV19 and J usage is TRBJ1-1; the D is unclear. With 3 bases removed from V and 4 bases from J, the gap between germline ends came to 12 bases. This CDR3 has 14 amino acids. Germline CDR1 reads LNHDA; CDR2 reads SQIVND (reference sequence). Full variable domain (missing parts from reference TRBV19 and TRBJ1-1): DGGITQSPKYLFRKEGQNVTLSCEQNLNHDAMYWYRQDPGQGLRLIYYSQIVNDFQKGDIAEGYSVSREKKESFPLTVTSAQKNPTAFYLCASSIYGMATEAFFGQGTRLTVV.

V and J are TRBV2 and TRBJ2-3; TRBD1 aligns across 8 bases. The CDR3 length is 17 residues. Losses at the gene ends were 5 bases for V and 0 bases for J; bases not matched to a gene: 10. The germline V gene encodes CDR1 SNHLY and CDR2 FYNNEI. The CDR3 bases are TGTGCCAGCAGTCAGACAGGGGTGGTTTCTAGCACAGATACGCAGTATTTT. Residues: CASSQTGVVSSTDTQYF.

The chain links TRBV18 to TRBJ2-2; 10 bases align to TRBD2. This CDR3 has 16 residues. Germline V gene data show CDR1 as KGHSH and CDR2 as LQKENI. V trimming: 6 bases; J trimming: 2 bases; junction bases outside the gene matches: 6. CDR3 loop: CASSRTSGLNTGELFF. The CDR3 DNA is TGTGCCAGCTCGCGGACTAGCGGCCTTAACACCGGGGAGCTGTTTTTT.

CDR3 bases: TGTGCCAGCAGTTTGGACCGGGGCACTGAAGCTTTCTTT. It encodes CASSLDRGTEAFF. V gene TRBV28 combines with J gene TRBJ1-1; D call uncertain. CDR3 size: 13 residues. Germline V lookup: CDR1 MDHEN, CDR2 SYDVKM. Trimming removed 3 bases at V and 4 bases at J, with 9 bases between.

The chain carries TRBV6-1 and TRBJ1-2; D gene unclear. Trimming pared 0 bases from V and 9 bases from J, leaving 11 bases between. Germline lookup yields CDR1 MNHNS and CDR2 SASEGT. The CDR3 spans 13 residues. The CDR3 DNA follows: TGTGCCAGCAGTGAAGCGCGGGGAGTCAGCTACACCTTC. Translated: CASSEARGVSYTF.

The J gene is TRBJ2-3, the V gene TRBV5-1; possible D gene TRBD2, 6 bases. Germline values: CDR1 SGHRS, CDR2 YFSETQ. There are 15 residues in the CDR3. V was shortened by 1 base and J by 3 bases, with 12 bases between the two germline ends. The CDR3 coding sequence is TGCGCCAGCAGCTTGATGACCCGGGAGACAGATACGCAGTATTTT. Protein sequence: CASSLMTRETDTQYF. The full variable domain, its missing parts supplied by reference TRBV5-1 and TRBJ2-3, is KAGVTQTPRYLIKTRGQQVTLSCSPISGHRSVSWYQQTPGQGLQFLFEYFSETQRNKGNFPGRFSGRQFSNSRSEMNVSTLELGDSALYLCASSLMTRETDTQYFGPGTRLTVL.

The chain carries TRBV2 and TRBJ1-2; D may be TRBD1 (6 bases). Germline V gene lookup returns CDR1 SNHLY and CDR2 FYNNEI. V was clipped by 5 bases and J by 4 bases, with 17 bases between them. The CDR3 loop spans 15 amino acids. In nucleotides, the CDR3 is TGTGCCAGCAGTATAACAGGGACCCGCGGCTATGGCTACACCTTC. It specifies CASSITGTRGYGYTF.

CDR3: CASSYRSGATNEKLFF. The DNA of the CDR3 is TGTGCCAGCAGTTACAGGTCGGGAGCAACTAATGAAAAACTGTTTTTT. The chain couples TRBV6-5 to TRBJ1-4, with unresolved D. The CDR3 has 16 amino acids. Germline lookup yields CDR1 MNHEY and CDR2 SVGAGI. Trimming cost V 2 bases and J 0 bases, with 10 bases left between them.

The rearrangement uses TRBV19 and TRBJ1-6; 8 positions match TRBD1. The CDR3 consists of 14 residues. Per germline, CDR1 LNHDA and CDR2 SQIVND (reference sequence). V shed 3 bases, J shed 12 bases, and the junction held 7 bases outside the gene matches. Written as DNA, the CDR3 is TGTGCCAGTAGTATGAGGACAGGGACGGGACCCCTCCACTTT. This sequence encodes CASSMRTGTGPLHF.